This entry describes one TCR beta chain. Sequencing was performed with immunoSEQ multiplex PCR; in TCRdb, only in-frame clones are kept and a portion is missing. This sample yields some 110,000 clones, of which 85% to 90% are seen a single time; 5.1% belongs to the top ten. This entry is derived from a study of blood T cell repertoires in COVID-19. Germline CDR1 and CDR2: LGHDT and YNNKEL (reference sequence). V was shortened by 0 bases and J by 0 bases, with 10 bases between the two germline ends. The CDR3 totals 16 residues. The V and J genes are TRBV3-1 (or the pseudogene TRBV3-2) and TRBJ2-3; D remains ambiguous. The sample consisted of peripheral blood. The TCR comes from a human donor in a cohort sampled during active COVID-19. The CDR3 bases are TGTGCCAGCAGCCAAGATGGTGCGGTTAGCACAGATACGCAGTATTTT. This gives the protein CASSQDGAVSTDTQYF.